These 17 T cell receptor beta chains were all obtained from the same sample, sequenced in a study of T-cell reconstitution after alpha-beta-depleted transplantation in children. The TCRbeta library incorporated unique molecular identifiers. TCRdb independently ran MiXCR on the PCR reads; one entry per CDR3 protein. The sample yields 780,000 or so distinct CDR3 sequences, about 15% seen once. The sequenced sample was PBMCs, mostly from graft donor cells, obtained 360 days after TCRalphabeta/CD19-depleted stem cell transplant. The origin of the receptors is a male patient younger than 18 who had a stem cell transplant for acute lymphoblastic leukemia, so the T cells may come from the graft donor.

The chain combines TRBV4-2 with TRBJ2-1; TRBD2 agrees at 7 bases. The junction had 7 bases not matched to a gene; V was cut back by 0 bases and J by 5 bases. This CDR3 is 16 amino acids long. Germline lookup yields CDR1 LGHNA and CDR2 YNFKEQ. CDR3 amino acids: CASSQEGGFRDNEQFF. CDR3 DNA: TGTGCCAGCAGCCAAGAGGGGGGGTTTCGGGACAATGAGCAGTTCTTC.

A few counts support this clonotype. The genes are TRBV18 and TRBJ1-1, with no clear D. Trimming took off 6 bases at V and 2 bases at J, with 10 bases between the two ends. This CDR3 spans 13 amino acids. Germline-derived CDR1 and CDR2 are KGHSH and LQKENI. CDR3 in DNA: TGTGCCAGCTCGAAACCGGCAAACACTGAAGCTTTCTTT. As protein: CASSKPANTEAFF.

The DNA of the CDR3 is TGCAGTGCTAGCAGTACCGGGACTAGCAGACCCACCGTGCAGTTCTTC. Its protein is CSASSTGTSRPTVQFF. The chain recombines TRBV20-1 with TRBJ2-1, with 9 nucleotides matching TRBD2. Trimming removed 3 bases from V and 12 bases from J; junction bases left unmatched: 18. CDR1 and CDR2 from the germline V gene are DFQATT and SNEGSKA (reference sequence). This CDR3 is built from 16 residues.

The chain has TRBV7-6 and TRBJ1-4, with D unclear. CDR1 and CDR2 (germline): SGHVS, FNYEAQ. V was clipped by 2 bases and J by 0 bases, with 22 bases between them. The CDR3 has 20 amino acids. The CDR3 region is CASSLSPSPRQPSTNEKLFF. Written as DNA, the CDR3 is TGTGCCAGCAGCTTATCCCCTTCTCCGCGGCAGCCATCAACTAATGAAAAACTGTTTTTT.

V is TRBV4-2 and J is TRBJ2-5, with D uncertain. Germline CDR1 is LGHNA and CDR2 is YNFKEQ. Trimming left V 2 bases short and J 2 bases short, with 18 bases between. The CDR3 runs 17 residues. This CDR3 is CASSQFDPLVGQETQYF. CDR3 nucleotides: TGTGCCAGCAGCCAATTTGATCCTCTGGTGGGACAAGAGACCCAGTACTTC.

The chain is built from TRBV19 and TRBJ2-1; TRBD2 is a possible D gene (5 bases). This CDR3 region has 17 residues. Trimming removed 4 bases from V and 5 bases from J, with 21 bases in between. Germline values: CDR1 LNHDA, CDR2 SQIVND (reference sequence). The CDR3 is CASSTPLRGRTHNEQFF. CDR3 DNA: TGTGCCAGTAGTACTCCCCTTCGGGGTCGGACTCACAATGAGCAGTTCTTC.

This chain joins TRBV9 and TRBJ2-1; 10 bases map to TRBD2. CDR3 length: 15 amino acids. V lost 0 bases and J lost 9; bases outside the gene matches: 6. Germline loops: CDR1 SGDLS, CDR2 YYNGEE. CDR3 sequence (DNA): TGTGCCAGCAGCGTAGGGCCTAGCGGGAGAGGTGAGCAGTTCTTC. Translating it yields CASSVGPSGRGEQFF.

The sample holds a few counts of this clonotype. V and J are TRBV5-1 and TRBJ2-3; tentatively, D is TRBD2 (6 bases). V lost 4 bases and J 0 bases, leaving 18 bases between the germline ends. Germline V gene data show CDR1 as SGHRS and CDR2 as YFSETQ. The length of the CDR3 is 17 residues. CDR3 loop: CASSQLRGISSTDTQYF. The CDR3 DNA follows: TGCGCCAGCAGCCAACTGCGGGGTATTTCTAGCACAGATACGCAGTATTTT.

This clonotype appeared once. The CDR3 DNA sequence: TGTGCCAGCAACGCTGTTCGGGACACCGGGGAGCTGTTTTTT. Its translation: CASNAVRDTGELFF. The chain links TRBV11-2 to TRBJ2-2; no clear D. The V gene lost 7 bases and the J gene lost 3 bases, with 12 bases spanning the gap. The CDR3 has 14 amino acids. From germline, CDR1 is SGHAT and CDR2 FQNNGV.

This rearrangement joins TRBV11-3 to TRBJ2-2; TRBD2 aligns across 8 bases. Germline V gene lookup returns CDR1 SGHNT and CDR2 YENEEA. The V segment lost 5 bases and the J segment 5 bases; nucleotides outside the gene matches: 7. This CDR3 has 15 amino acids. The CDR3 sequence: CASSRGGASTGELFF. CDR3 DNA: TGTGCCAGCAGCCGGGGGGGAGCGAGTACCGGGGAGCTGTTTTTT.

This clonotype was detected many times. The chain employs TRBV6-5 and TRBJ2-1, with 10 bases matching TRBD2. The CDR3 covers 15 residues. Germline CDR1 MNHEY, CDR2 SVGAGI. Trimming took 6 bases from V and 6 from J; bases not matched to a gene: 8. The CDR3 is CASRSTSGTSNEQFF. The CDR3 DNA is TGTGCCAGCAGGAGCACTAGCGGGACCTCCAATGAGCAGTTCTTC.

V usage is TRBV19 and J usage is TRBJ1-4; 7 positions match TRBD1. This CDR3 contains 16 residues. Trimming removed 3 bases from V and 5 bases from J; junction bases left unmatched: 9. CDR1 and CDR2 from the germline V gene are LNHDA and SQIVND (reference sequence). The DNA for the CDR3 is TGTGCCAGTAGTATTGGGGACAGAACGATGAATGAAAAACTGTTTTTT. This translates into CASSIGDRTMNEKLFF.

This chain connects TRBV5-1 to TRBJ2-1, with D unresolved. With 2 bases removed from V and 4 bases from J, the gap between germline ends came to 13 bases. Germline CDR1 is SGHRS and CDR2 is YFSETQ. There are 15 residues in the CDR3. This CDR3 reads CASSFDPPGYNEQFF. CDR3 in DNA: TGCGCCAGCAGCTTCGACCCGCCCGGTTACAATGAGCAGTTCTTC.

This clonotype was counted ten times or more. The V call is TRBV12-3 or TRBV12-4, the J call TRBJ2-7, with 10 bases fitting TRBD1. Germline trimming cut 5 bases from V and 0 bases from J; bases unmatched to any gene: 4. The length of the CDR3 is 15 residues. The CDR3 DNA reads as TGTGCCAGCAGTCCGCGACAGGGGGCCTCCTACGAGCAGTACTTC. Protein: CASSPRQGASYEQYF.

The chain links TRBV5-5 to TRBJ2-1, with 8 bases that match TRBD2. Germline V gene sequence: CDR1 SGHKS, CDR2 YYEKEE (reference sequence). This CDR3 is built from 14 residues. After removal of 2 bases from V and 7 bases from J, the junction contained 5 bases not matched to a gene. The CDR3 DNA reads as TGTGCCAGCAGCTTTGCGGGAGGCGGGAATGAGCAGTTCTTC. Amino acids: CASSFAGGGNEQFF. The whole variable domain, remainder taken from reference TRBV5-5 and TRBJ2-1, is DAGVTQSPTHLIKTRGQQVTLRCSPISGHKSVSWYQQVLGQGPQFIFQYYEKEERGRGNFPDRFSARQFPNYSSELNVNALLLGDSALYLCASSFAGGGNEQFFGPGTRLTVL.

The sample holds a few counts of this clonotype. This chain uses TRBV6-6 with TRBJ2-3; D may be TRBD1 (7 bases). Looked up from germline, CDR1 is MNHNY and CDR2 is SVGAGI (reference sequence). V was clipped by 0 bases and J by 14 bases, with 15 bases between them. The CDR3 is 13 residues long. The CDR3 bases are TGTGCCAGCAGTTACTCGGGACAGCGGGCTAGGTATTTT. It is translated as CASSYSGQRARYF.

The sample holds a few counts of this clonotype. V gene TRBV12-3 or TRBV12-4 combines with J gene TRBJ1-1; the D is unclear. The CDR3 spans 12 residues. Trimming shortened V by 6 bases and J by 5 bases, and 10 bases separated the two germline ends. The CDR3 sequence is CASRHRRTEAFF. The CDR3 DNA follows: TGTGCCAGCAGACATCGGAGGACTGAAGCTTTCTTT.